The following is a TCR beta chain sequence with its context. No antigen is known for it. Amplification used 60 Vbeta primers and 13 Jbeta primers. Clones were sequenced by immunoSEQ multiplex PCR, and TCRdb holds only the in-frame ones, with some missing. The sample has more than 100,000 clones. This record belongs to a study of cytomegalovirus exposure and HLA in healthy donors. As for the study in general: Previous work identified 95 million to 140 million unique TCR beta sequences from roughly 180 million T cells. The study, taken as a whole, reports: A later analysis found common viral pathogens apparently linked to several of the most significant clusters. Earlier analysis found most TCR beta V segments productive about 87% or about 30% of the time. Confirmation in vitro established that a few CMV-associated chains were specific for CMV antigens.

V shed 4 bases and J 2 bases; nucleotides not matched to a gene: 8. Looked up from germline, CDR1 is SGHTA and CDR2 is FQGNSA. This CDR3 comprises 16 residues. V usage is TRBV7-2 and J usage is TRBJ2-1; the match to TRBD1 covers 7 bases. Sequenced sample: PBMCs. The clonotype was recovered from a man aged 40-49 years in good health and CMV-seronegative. CDR3 sequence reads: CASSWLGTDTYNEQFF. Here the CDR3 DNA reads TGTGCCAGCAGCTGGCTCGGGACAGATACCTACAATGAGCAGTTCTTC.